These 22 T cell receptor beta chains were sequenced from one sample in a study of cytomegalovirus exposure and HLA in healthy donors. The study ran its PCR with 60 Vbeta and 13 Jbeta primers. Sequenced by immunoSEQ multiplex PCR; TCRdb stores in-frame clones only, minus some. The sample yields roughly 180,000 clones, about 83% seen once. The source material was PBMCs. The receptors were sampled from a female donor in good health and CMV-seronegative.

Concerning this clone: The same CDR3 can be traced to other DNA sequences in this sample. The CDR3 DNA sequence: TGCGCCAGCAGCTTACGAAGGACAGGCCCATCCTACGAGCAGTACTTC. Amino acid sequence: CASSLRRTGPSYEQYF. The chain recombines TRBV21-1 with TRBJ2-7; TRBD1, as called in the table, went unchecked against the DNA. TRBV21-1 represents a pseudogene. The CDR3 has 16 amino acids.

The rearrangement joins TRBV27 to TRBJ2-5, with D perhaps matching TRBD2 (6 bases). The last part of the DNA fits TRBJ2-7 better; the J call may be wrong. Germline CDR1 reads MNHEY; CDR2 reads SMNVEV (reference sequence). The CDR3 is made up of 14 amino acids. The CDR3: CASSFTGVGSEQYF. In nucleotides, the CDR3 is TGTGCCAGCAGTTTTACTGGGGTCGGGAGCGAGCAGTACTTC.

This chain connects TRBV7-3 to TRBJ1-2; maybe TRBD1 (5 bases). The CDR3 runs to 14 residues. Trimming took off 3 bases at V and 4 bases at J, with 12 bases between the two ends. Germline V lookup: CDR1 SGHTA, CDR2 FQGTGA. CDR3 nucleotide sequence: TGTGCCAGCAGCTTGGGGAGGGGCAGCTATGGCTACACCTTC. It encodes CASSLGRGSYGYTF.

This clone occurred a few times. The V gene is TRBV29-1, the J gene TRBJ2-7; 10 bases match TRBD1. The germline V gene has CDR1 SQVTM and CDR2 ANQGSEA. With V trimmed by 4 bases and J by 4 bases, 10 bases remained unmatched. CDR3 length: 15 amino acids. CDR3 nucleotide sequence: TGCAGCGTTGGGGCCCGAGGGACAGGGGTTTACGAGCAGTACTTC. Its translation: CSVGARGTGVYEQYF.

The gene calls are TRBV15 and TRBJ2-7; 9 bases agree with TRBD1. Per germline, CDR1 LNHNV and CDR2 YYDKDF (reference sequence). The V and J ends lost 9 bases and 5 bases, in that order; junction bases with no gene match: 8. The CDR3 runs 13 residues. The CDR3 loop reads CATRTGDYNEQYF. The DNA for the CDR3 is TGTGCCACAAGGACAGGGGATTACAACGAGCAGTACTTC.

The gene calls are TRBV28 and TRBJ2-5; 13 positions match TRBD2. CDR1 MDHEN and CDR2 SYDVKM come from the germline V gene. The CDR3 extends over 17 amino acids. Trimming removed 2 bases from V and 9 bases from J; junction bases left unmatched: 12. The CDR3 is CASSLLSRTSGRGAQYF. The CDR3 DNA sequence: TGTGCCAGCAGTTTACTTTCTAGGACTAGCGGGAGAGGGGCCCAGTACTTC. Supplemented by reference TRBV28 and TRBJ2-5, the full variable domain reads DVKVTQSSRYLVKRTGEKVFLECVQDMDHENMFWYRQDPGLGLRLIYFSYDVKMKEKGDIPEGYSVSREKKERFSLILESASTNQTSMYLCASSLLSRTSGRGAQYFGPGTRLLVL.

V gene TRBV29-1 combines with J gene TRBJ2-1, with 12 bases identical to TRBD2. The CDR3 sequence is 15 residues long. Trimming cost V 7 bases and J 4 bases; bases outside gene matches: 8. The germline V gene encodes CDR1 SQVTM and CDR2 ANQGSEA. CDR3 sequence reads: CSDRSTSGSYNEQFF. In nucleotides, the CDR3 is TGCAGCGACCGATCGACTAGCGGGAGTTACAATGAGCAGTTCTTC.

This clone was counted only a few times. This chain links TRBV5-4 with TRBJ2-3; D is unresolved. Germline assignment: CDR1 SGHNT and CDR2 YYREEE (reference sequence). Trimming took 3 bases from V and 2 from J, leaving 4 bases between them. This CDR3 comprises 12 residues. The CDR3 loop reads CASSSSTDTQYF. The DNA of the CDR3 is TGTGCCAGCAGCTCCTCCACAGATACGCAGTATTTT.

This clone was observed once. The V call is TRBV7-9, the J call TRBJ2-5, with 7 bases aligning to TRBD2. This CDR3 contains 16 residues. Germline CDR1 reads SEHNR; CDR2 reads FQNEAQ (reference sequence). V was pared by 4 bases and J by 4 bases, with 12 bases of the junction left unmatched. This CDR3 reads CASSSTRAGVLETQYF. The DNA for the CDR3 is TGTGCCAGCAGCTCAACTCGGGCGGGAGTCTTAGAGACCCAGTACTTC.

The chain carries TRBV9 and TRBJ1-1, with D maybe TRBD1 (5 bases). This CDR3 spans 17 amino acids. CDR1 is SGDLS, CDR2 YYNGEE, per germline. V lost 0 bases and J lost 2, with 17 bases in between. The CDR3 protein is CASSVGARGGVNTEAFF. CDR3 sequence (DNA): TGTGCCAGCAGCGTAGGAGCTAGGGGAGGGGTAAACACTGAAGCTTTCTTT.

The rearrangement joins TRBV30 to TRBJ1-5; 7 nucleotides align to TRBD1. Germline-derived CDR1 and CDR2 are GTSNPN and SVGIG (reference sequence). V gave up 4 bases and J gave up 0 bases; unmatched junction bases: 3. The CDR3 totals 14 residues. This CDR3 is CAWKGDSSNQPQHF. CDR3 DNA sequence: TGTGCCTGGAAGGGGGACAGTAGCAATCAGCCCCAGCATTTT.

The chain combines TRBV11-1 with TRBJ1-5, with D maybe TRBD1 (6 bases). Germline CDR1 reads SGHAT; CDR2 reads FQDESV (reference sequence). V was trimmed by 5 bases and J by 2 bases, leaving 10 bases between them. The CDR3 covers 14 residues. The CDR3 sequence: CASSERTGNQPQHF. DNA for the CDR3: TGTGCCAGCAGCGAACGGACAGGCAATCAGCCCCAGCATTTT.

The chain uses TRBV6-1 and TRBJ1-1, with TRBD1 matching 12 bases. Unmatched junction bases numbered 4, after V lost 4 bases and J lost 1 base. This CDR3 region has 16 residues. The germline CDR1 and CDR2 sequences are MNHNS and SASEGT. This chain's CDR3 is CASSGGQGAWNTEAFF. CDR3 in DNA: TGTGCCAGCAGTGGGGGACAGGGGGCCTGGAACACTGAAGCTTTCTTT.

The gene calls are TRBV29-1 and TRBJ2-3; 8 positions agree with TRBD1. Per germline, CDR1 SQVTM and CDR2 ANQGSEA. The CDR3 is 14 amino acids. The junction had 7 bases not matched to a gene; V was cut back by 7 bases and J by 1 base. The CDR3 DNA follows: TGCAGCGCACCACAGGGGGTCGGCACAGATACGCAGTATTTT. It specifies CSAPQGVGTDTQYF.

This clone was counted between two and nine times. The genes are TRBV2 and TRBJ2-7; the D gene is possibly TRBD1 (6 bases). The CDR3 is made up of 12 amino acids. Per the germline V gene, CDR1 is SNHLY and CDR2 is FYNNEI. V lost 8 bases to trimming and J lost 2 bases, with 10 bases between them. The CDR3 bases are TGTGCCAGCGAGAGGGACACCTACGAGCAGTACTTC. Translated, it gives CASERDTYEQYF.

This sequence joins TRBV11-2 and TRBJ2-7, with 11 bases matching TRBD2. Germline V gene data show CDR1 as SGHAT and CDR2 as FQNNGV. V gave up 2 bases and J gave up 7 bases; unmatched junction bases: 7. This CDR3 has 15 amino acids. The CDR3 DNA is TGTGCCAGCAGCTTATTACTAGCGGGGGTCGGGGAGCAGTACTTC. This encodes CASSLLLAGVGEQYF.

V is TRBV15 and J is TRBJ1-1; 7 nucleotides align to TRBD1. Germline V gene sequence: CDR1 LNHNV, CDR2 YYDKDF (reference sequence). V was clipped by 5 bases and J by 1 base; unmatched bases: 4. The CDR3 has 14 residues. The CDR3 coding sequence is TGTGCCACCAGCCTTAACAGGGGGAACACTGAAGCTTTCTTT. It specifies CATSLNRGNTEAFF.

This clone was seen only once. This sequence joins TRBV9 and TRBJ1-1; TRBD1 matches 10 bases. J gave up 6 bases and V 3 bases, and 2 bases lay outside the gene matches. CDR1 and CDR2 from the germline V gene are SGDLS and YYNGEE. This CDR3 contains 13 residues. The CDR3: CASSGTGGSEAFF. Written as DNA, the CDR3 is TGTGCCAGCAGCGGGACAGGGGGATCTGAAGCTTTCTTT.

The rearrangement uses TRBV7-3 and TRBJ2-7, with D tentatively TRBD1 (6 bases). Germline CDR1 and CDR2: SGHTA and FQGTGA. Trimming took off 4 bases at V and 6 bases at J, with 13 bases between the two ends. There are 13 residues in the CDR3. This chain's CDR3 is CASSSQGWGEQYF. For the CDR3, the DNA is TGTGCCAGCAGCTCACAGGGTTGGGGCGAGCAGTACTTC.

The chain has TRBV5-8 and TRBJ2-3; unclear D gene. The CDR3 sequence is 16 residues long. With 0 bases removed from V and 0 bases from J, the gap between germline ends came to 11 bases. CDR1 SGHTS and CDR2 YDEGEE come from the germline V gene. The CDR3 loop is CASSLAVIVSTDTQYF. CDR3 sequence (DNA): TGTGCCAGCAGCTTGGCCGTCATAGTCAGCACAGATACGCAGTATTTT.

The chain has TRBV2 and TRBJ2-7, with D tentatively TRBD2 (5 bases). The CDR3 is 13 residues long. Germline V gene sequence: CDR1 SNHLY, CDR2 FYNNEI. V lost 5 bases, J lost 2 bases, and 10 bases lay in between. CDR3 loop: CASSRRSTYEQYF. CDR3 sequence (DNA): TGTGCCAGCAGTCGGAGGAGCACCTACGAGCAGTACTTC.

A note on this clone: An end of the junction differs from the germline gene, which may be a read error. The chain joins TRBV11-3 to TRBJ2-1; TRBD2 matches at 10 bases. Per germline, CDR1 SGHNT and CDR2 YENEEA. The CDR3 length is 13 residues. CDR3 DNA: TGTGCCAGCAGCTTAGCCGAGCGGGGGGGCCCGGTCTTC. Amino acids: CASSLAERGGPVF.